The T cell receptor (beta chain) under discussion was sequenced for a study of cytomegalovirus exposure and HLA in healthy donors. Study details: An early data release held about 85 million unique TCRs from HLA-typed donors.

Broader study findings: What a later analysis showed was that several of the most significant clusters appeared linked to common viral pathogens.

Remarks on this clone: What it binds is unknown.

Primers included in the PCR were 60 Vbeta and 13 Jbeta primers. Method: immunoSEQ multiplex PCR; TCRdb's copy keeps in-frame clones and lacks some. This sample has about 140,000 clones, with approximately 82% found just once. Germline CDR1 reads MNHEY; CDR2 reads SVGAGI. The length of the CDR3 is 13 residues. The germline V and J ends were trimmed by 2 bases and 11 bases, with 13 bases remaining between them. The chain carries TRBV6-5 and TRBJ1-5, with a tentative D call TRBD1 (5 bases). Input material: PBMCs. This TCR was recovered from a woman aged 40 to 49 in good health and CMV-seronegative. CDR3: CASSYRSGGAQHF. The DNA for the CDR3 is TGTGCCAGCAGTTACCGGTCGGGGGGGGCCCAGCATTTT.